This T cell receptor (beta chain) was retrieved from a study of blood T cell repertoires in COVID-19. Study overall: Acute and convalescent COVID-19 samples came from the United States, Italy and Spain. PBMCs, B-cell-depleted T cells, or T cells provided the cDNA or gDNA that made up the material.

Seattle researchers signed up patients amid active infection and tracked them longitudinally. The J segment lost 4 bases and the V segment lost 3 bases, leaving 2 bases of the junction unmatched. Germline CDR1 reads MDHEN; CDR2 reads SYDVKM. The CDR3 extends over 14 amino acids. Comment on this clone: The identical CDR3 is also encoded by other nucleotide sequences in the sample.

As originally analysed: By means of reference gene primer amplification, nucleated cell counts were estimated. Produced via immunoSEQ multiplex PCR; TCRdb's table is partial and in-frame only. The D gene and trimming were derived from the DNA, and the V and J assignments and clone size from that table. The table lists around 370,000 clones, 88% of them singletons. The sequencing input was peripheral blood. The chain recombines TRBV28 with TRBJ1-2, with TRBD1 matching over 10 bases. The receptor was derived from a woman in her seventies with COVID-19, enrolled during active disease. CDR3 sequence reads: CASSLGTGAYGYTF. DNA of the CDR3: TGTGCCAGCAGTTTGGGGACAGGGGCCTATGGCTACACCTTC.